Given below is one TCR beta chain in context. Only in-frame clones appear in the TCRdb table, and some are missing; sequencing was by immunoSEQ multiplex PCR. The sample consists of around 40,000 clones, more than 60% of them appearing once. Time point denoted: cycle 4 day 1 (C4D1), after 6 weeks of nivolumab. No patient escaped relapse after autologous stem cell transplantation, and brentuximab vedotin exposure varied. Germline loops: CDR1 SNHLY, CDR2 FYNNEI. Unmatched junction bases numbered 8, after V lost 6 bases and J lost 0 bases. This CDR3 has 17 residues. This record comes from a study of PD-1 blockade in classical Hodgkin lymphoma.

This clonotype was obtained from a human donor with classical Hodgkin lymphoma. The sequenced sample was peripheral blood mononuclear cells (PBMCs), obtained before the fourth cycle of nivolumab. The chain employs TRBV2 and TRBJ2-6; 7 bases align to TRBD1. DNA for the CDR3: TGTGCCAGCAGCGGGGACAGAGCCTCCTCTGGGGCCAACGTCCTGACTTTC. As protein: CASSGDRASSGANVLTF.